This T cell receptor (beta chain) appears in the sequencing data of a study of cytomegalovirus exposure and HLA in healthy donors. Notes on the study in general: In a later analysis, at a false discovery rate of 0.05, under 20,000 TCR beta sequences matched HLA alleles. Most CMV-associated TCR beta chains appeared HLA-restricted in a later analysis.

Per germline, CDR1 LNHDA and CDR2 SQIVND (reference sequence). After removal of 6 bases from V and 3 bases from J, the junction contained 4 bases not matched to a gene. The CDR3 runs 13 residues. The PCR made use of 60 Vbeta and 13 Jbeta primers. Libraries were prepared by immunoSEQ multiplex PCR; TCRdb keeps only in-frame clonotypes and omits some of them. The sample has approximately 110,000 clones, more than 60% seen once; the top ten hold around 4%. With regard to this clone: The antigen is undetermined.

V and J are TRBV19 and TRBJ1-2; 7 bases line up with TRBD1. Sequenced: PBMCs. The source of this sequence is a woman between 40 and 55 years old in good health and CMV-seronegative. The CDR3 bases are TGTGCCAGTAGGGACAGGCAGCACTATGGCTACACCTTC. Translating it yields CASRDRQHYGYTF.